The entry that follows covers one T cell receptor (beta chain) sequence. Trimming at V came to 2 bases and at J to 2 bases, leaving 3 bases not matched to a gene. This CDR3 contains 16 residues. The germline V gene encodes CDR1 SGHRS and CDR2 YFSETQ. Sequencing used immunoSEQ multiplex PCR; TCRdb keeps in-frame clones, though not all of them. The sample holds roughly 55,000 clones, approximately 92% seen once. This record comes from a study of T cell changes during pregnancy in multiple sclerosis. The clonotype originates from a female donor in good health, enrolled as a control in a pregnancy study. The V and J genes are TRBV5-1 and TRBJ2-3; 12 positions match TRBD2. The specimen comprised CD4+ T cells from peripheral blood mononuclear cells, sampled after pregnancy. The CDR3 nucleotides are TGCGCCAGCAGCTTCGGACTAGCGGGGAACACAGATACGCAGTATTTT. Its translation: CASSFGLAGNTDTQYF.